This TCR beta chain was found in a study of blood T cell repertoires in COVID-19 (dated by TCRdb to between 2020 and 2021). Study-level background: Samples from collaborators originated in the United States, Italy and Spain and spanned both the acute and convalescent phases of COVID-19. The prospective study material was composed of cDNA or gDNA derived from T cells, B-cell-depleted T cells, or PBMCs. Subjects who had been exposed to COVID-19, were actively infected with it, or had recovered from it provided the deeply sampled blood TCRbeta repertoires that made up the dataset. A freely available public database, intended as a resource for researchers studying the immune response to SARS-CoV-2, is where the repertoires were released. Samples were obtained from the ongoing ImmuneRACE study (first 160 participants) and from 1,200 or so subjects provided by 6 global collaborators. Nearly every sample came with metadata listing a de-identified subject ID, COVID-19 status, age in years and sex. HLA class I and class II types, where available, came from metadata supplied by the sample provider rather than from assay-based typing.

Notes on this clone: Its antigen is still unknown. No much larger clone is present one base from it, and per-base qualities are unavailable.

General conclusions and limits of the study: The amount of clinical and demographic metadata varied by source and participant and was provided uncurated.

The CDR3 runs 14 amino acids, cysteine and phenylalanine included. The sequence is cut down to CDR3 DNA, 42 bases in frame from base 1. The germline V gene encodes CDR1 KGHDR and CDR2 SFDVKD. Relative to germline, V is 1 base shorter and J is 9 bases shorter, with 12 bases between their ends. Each collaborating institution followed its own protocols to collect whole blood in K2EDTA tubes. For TCRbeta analysis, collaborator samples were shipped as frozen whole blood, as isolated PBMCs, or as DNA extracted from either sample type. The immunoSEQ Assay, a bias-controlled multiplex PCR, was used to amplify TCRbeta CDR3 regions from genomic DNA. As for the original processing: Within the assay, amplification of reference gene primers was used to estimate how many nucleated cells each sample contained. To quantify the absolute abundance of each unique TCRbeta CDR3 rearrangement, sequence reads were collapsed and filtered. Productive Simpson clonality was computed per sample as the square root of Simpson's diversity index over productive rearrangements. TCRdb provides this immuneACCESS table in a form limited to in-frame rearrangements. Some clones are lacking; in checked studies, under half of them reflect an unresolved V gene, and why the rest are absent is not known. The V and J calls and clone size are taken from that table; D and trimming were inferred from the DNA. Across this sample there are approximately 140,000 clones, with approximately 81% seen only once. The leading ten clones occupy more than 1.3% of the sample.

The V and J genes are TRBV24-1 and TRBJ1-5; a tentative D call is TRBD1 (5 bases match). The clonotype originates from a man aged 60 to 75 with acute or convalescent COVID-19. Sequencing was done on a sample of peripheral blood. The sequenced DNA is TGTGCCACCAGTGATTTCACAGGCTCCGGGCCCCAGCATTTT. The translation is CATSDFTGSGPQHF.